This T cell receptor (beta chain) is from a study of blood T cells in healthy people across ages. With a J-beta primer mix and a sample-barcoded 5' primer, a second PCR ran about 7 to 12 cycles. TCRdb fed the 5' RACE reads into MiXCR, producing one record per CDR3 protein. This table has more than 450,000 distinct CDR3 sequences, approximately 26% appearing once. This sample was shared with a second study, whose subject was T cells of mothers and their children. That work adds: Per 15 ul, 1.5 ug of RNA was used, with all extracted RNA going into cDNA synthesis.

The sample consisted of blood. The clonotype was recovered from a boy younger than 10 in good health.

The CDR3 is CASSAFDTNYGYTF. CDR3 DNA sequence: TGTGCCAGCTCTGCTTTTGACACCAACTATGGCTACACCTTC. The chain couples TRBV18 to TRBJ1-2, with D hard to call. The CDR3 has 14 residues. With 6 bases removed from V and 2 bases from J, the gap between germline ends came to 13 bases. Germline CDR1 and CDR2: KGHSH and LQKENI.